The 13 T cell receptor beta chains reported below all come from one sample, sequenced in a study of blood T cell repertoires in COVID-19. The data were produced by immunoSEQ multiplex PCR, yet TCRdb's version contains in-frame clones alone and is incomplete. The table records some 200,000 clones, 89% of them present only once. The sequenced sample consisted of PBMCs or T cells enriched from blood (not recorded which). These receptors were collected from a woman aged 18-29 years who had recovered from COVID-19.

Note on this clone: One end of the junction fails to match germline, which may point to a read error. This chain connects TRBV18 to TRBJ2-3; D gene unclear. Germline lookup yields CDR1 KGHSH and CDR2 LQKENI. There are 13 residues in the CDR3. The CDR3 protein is CASSPPITDTQYF. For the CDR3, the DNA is TGTGCCAGCTCGCCACCCATCACAGATACGCAGTATTTT.

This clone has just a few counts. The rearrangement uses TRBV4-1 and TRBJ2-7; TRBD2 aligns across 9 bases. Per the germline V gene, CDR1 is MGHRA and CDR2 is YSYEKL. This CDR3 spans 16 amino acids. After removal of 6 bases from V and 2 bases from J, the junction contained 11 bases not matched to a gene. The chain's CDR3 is CASSPGAGLATYEQYF. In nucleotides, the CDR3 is TGCGCCAGCAGTCCCGGGGCCGGACTAGCGACCTACGAGCAGTACTTC.

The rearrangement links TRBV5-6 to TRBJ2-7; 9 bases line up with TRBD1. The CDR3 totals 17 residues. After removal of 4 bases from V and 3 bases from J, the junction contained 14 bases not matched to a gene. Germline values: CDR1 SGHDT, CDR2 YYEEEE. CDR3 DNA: TGTGCCAGCAGCCCAACCGGGACAGGGTTCAGGGGCTACGAGCAGTACTTC. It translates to CASSPTGTGFRGYEQYF.

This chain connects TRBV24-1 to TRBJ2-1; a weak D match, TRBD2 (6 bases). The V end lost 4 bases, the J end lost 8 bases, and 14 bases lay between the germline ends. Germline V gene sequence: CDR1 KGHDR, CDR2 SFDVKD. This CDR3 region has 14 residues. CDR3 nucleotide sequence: TGTGCCACCAGTGACAGGGACTCCTGGGATGAGCAGTTCTTC. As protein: CATSDRDSWDEQFF.

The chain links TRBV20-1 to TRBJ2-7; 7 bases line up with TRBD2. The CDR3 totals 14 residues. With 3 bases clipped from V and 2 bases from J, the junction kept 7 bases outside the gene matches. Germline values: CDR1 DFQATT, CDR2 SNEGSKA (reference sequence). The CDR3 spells CSASSLRGTYEQYF. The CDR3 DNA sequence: TGCAGTGCTAGTTCGTTGCGGGGGACCTACGAGCAGTACTTC.

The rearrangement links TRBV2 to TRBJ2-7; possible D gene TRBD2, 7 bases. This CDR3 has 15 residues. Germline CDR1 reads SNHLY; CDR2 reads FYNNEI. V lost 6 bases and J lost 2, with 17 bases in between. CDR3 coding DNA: TGTGCCAGCAGGGTAGGTGGGGGGGCCACCTACGAGCAGTACTTC. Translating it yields CASRVGGGATYEQYF. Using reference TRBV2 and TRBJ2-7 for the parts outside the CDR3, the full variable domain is EPEVTQTPSHQVTQMGQEVILRCVPISNHLYFYWYRQILGQKVEFLVSFYNNEISEKSEIFDDQFSVERPDGSNFTLKIRSTKLEDSAMYFCASRVGGGATYEQYFGPGTRLTVT.

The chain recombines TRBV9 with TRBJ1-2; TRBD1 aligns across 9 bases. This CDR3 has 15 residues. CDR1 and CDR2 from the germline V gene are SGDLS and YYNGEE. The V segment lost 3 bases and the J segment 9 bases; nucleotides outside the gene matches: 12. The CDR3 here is CASSGSPGQGRRYTF. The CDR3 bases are TGTGCCAGCAGCGGAAGTCCGGGACAGGGTAGGCGCTACACCTTC.

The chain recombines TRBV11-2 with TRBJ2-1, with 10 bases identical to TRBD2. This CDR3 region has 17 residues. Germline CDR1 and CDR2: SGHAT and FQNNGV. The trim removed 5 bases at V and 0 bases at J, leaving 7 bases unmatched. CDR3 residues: CASSHGLAVSSYNEQFF. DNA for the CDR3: TGTGCCAGCAGCCACGGACTAGCGGTAAGCTCCTACAATGAGCAGTTCTTC.

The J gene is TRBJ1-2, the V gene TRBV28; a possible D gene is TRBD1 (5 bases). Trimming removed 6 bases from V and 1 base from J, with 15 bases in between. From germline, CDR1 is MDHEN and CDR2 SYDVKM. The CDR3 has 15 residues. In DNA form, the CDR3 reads TGTGCCAGCAGGGTCGAACAGGCCATTAACTATGGCTACACCTTC. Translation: CASRVEQAINYGYTF.

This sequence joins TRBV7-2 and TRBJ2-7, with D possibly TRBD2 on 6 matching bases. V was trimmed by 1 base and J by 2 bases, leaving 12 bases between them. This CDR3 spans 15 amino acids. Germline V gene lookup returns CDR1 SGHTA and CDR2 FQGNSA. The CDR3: CASSLGGESTYEQYF. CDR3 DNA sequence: TGTGCCAGCAGCTTAGGCGGGGAATCTACCTACGAGCAGTACTTC.

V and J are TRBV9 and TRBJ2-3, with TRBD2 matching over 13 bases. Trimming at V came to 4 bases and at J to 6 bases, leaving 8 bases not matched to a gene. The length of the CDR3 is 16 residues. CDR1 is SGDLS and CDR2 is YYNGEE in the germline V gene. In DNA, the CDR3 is TGTGCCAGCAGCTCCCGACTAGCGGGGGGAGGGGATACGCAGTATTTT. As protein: CASSSRLAGGGDTQYF.

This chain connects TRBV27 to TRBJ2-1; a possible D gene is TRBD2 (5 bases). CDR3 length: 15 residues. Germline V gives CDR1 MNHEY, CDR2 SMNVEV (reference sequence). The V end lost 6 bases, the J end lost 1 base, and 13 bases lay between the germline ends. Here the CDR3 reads CASSGLPRSYNEQFF. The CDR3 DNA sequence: TGTGCCAGCAGCGGACTTCCCCGGTCCTACAATGAGCAGTTCTTC.

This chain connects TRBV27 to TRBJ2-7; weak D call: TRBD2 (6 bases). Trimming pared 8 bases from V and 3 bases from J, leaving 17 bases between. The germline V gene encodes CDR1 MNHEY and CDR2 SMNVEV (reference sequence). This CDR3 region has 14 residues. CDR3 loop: CASAILAERYEQYF. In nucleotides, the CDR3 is TGTGCCAGCGCCATTTTAGCGGAGCGCTACGAGCAGTACTTC.